Listed here are 20 T cell receptor beta chains from one sample, sequenced in a study of CD8+ T cells in alopecia areata. In each case, RNA was isolated and then reverse transcribed into cDNA as the sequencing template. TCRdb's table, derived via immunoSEQ multiplex PCR, lists solely in-frame clones and lacks some. The table has about 140,000 clones, around 51% seen once. The sequenced sample was CD4+ T cells sorted from blood, obtained at week 0. Every receptor here comes from a human donor with alopecia areata.

The chain uses TRBV23-1 and TRBJ2-7, with 7 bases that match TRBD2. TRBV23-1 carries the ORF label, with uncertain function. The CDR3 is 12 residues long. The J segment lost 1 base and the V segment lost 11 bases, leaving 5 bases of the junction unmatched. CDR3 DNA sequence: TGCGCCTCGCCTAGCGGTTCCTACGAGCAGTACTTC. It specifies CASPSGSYEQYF.

V and J are TRBV30 and TRBJ1-2, with 9 bases identical to TRBD1. The V gene end was trimmed by 0 bases and the J gene end by 7 bases; junction bases not matched to a gene: 0. The CDR3 totals 12 residues. CDR1 and CDR2 (germline): GTSNPN, SVGIG (reference sequence). CDR3 protein: CAWSVGQGGYTF. CDR3 DNA: TGTGCCTGGAGTGTGGGACAGGGTGGCTACACCTTC.

This clone was detected only once. This rearrangement joins TRBV5-1 to TRBJ2-5, with 12 positions matching TRBD2. With V trimmed by 0 bases and J by 2 bases, 8 bases remained unmatched. Germline values: CDR1 SGHRS, CDR2 YFSETQ. This CDR3 is built from 18 residues. Written as DNA, the CDR3 is TGCGCCAGCAGCTTGGTAGGACTAGCGGGACCTCCTCAAGAGACCCAGTACTTC. Its protein is CASSLVGLAGPPQETQYF.

The J gene is TRBJ2-7, the V gene TRBV30; D not resolved. Trimming removed 2 bases from V and 7 bases from J, with 18 bases in between. This CDR3 contains 14 residues. Germline assignment: CDR1 GTSNPN and CDR2 SVGIG (reference sequence). The CDR3, as DNA: TGTGCCTGGAGTTTAAACAGATTCCCTAGGGAGCAGTACTTC. Translated, it gives CAWSLNRFPREQYF.

This chain joins TRBV7-2 and TRBJ1-1; a weak D match, TRBD1 (6 bases). The germline V gene has CDR1 SGHTA and CDR2 FQGNSA. The germline V and J ends were trimmed by 5 bases and 3 bases, with 13 bases remaining between them. The CDR3 consists of 14 residues. The CDR3 protein is CASSLSQGYTEAFF. The CDR3 nucleotides are TGTGCCAGCAGCCTTTCACAGGGTTACACTGAAGCTTTCTTT.

This chain uses TRBV19 with TRBJ1-2, with 7 bases lining up with TRBD1. The CDR3 contains 13 residues. The V gene's germline CDR1 is LNHDA and CDR2 SQIVND (reference sequence). The junction had 5 bases not matched to a gene; V was cut back by 2 bases and J by 8 bases. CDR3 sequence (DNA): TGTGCCAGTAGTATACTAGGGGGCAACGGCTACACCTTC. Translation gives CASSILGGNGYTF.

The rearrangement joins TRBV15 to TRBJ2-2; D uncertain. Trimming removed 0 bases at V and 0 bases at J, with 8 bases between. Germline V lookup: CDR1 LNHNV, CDR2 YYDKDF (reference sequence). CDR3 length equals 16 residues. The CDR3: CATSRDQPANTGELFF. The CDR3 DNA is TGTGCCACCAGCAGAGATCAACCAGCGAACACCGGGGAGCTGTTTTTT.

The gene calls are TRBV27 and TRBJ2-7; a weak D match, TRBD2 (6 bases). There are 15 residues in the CDR3. Germline assignment: CDR1 MNHEY and CDR2 SMNVEV (reference sequence). V was trimmed by 3 bases and J by 0 bases, leaving 12 bases between them. CDR3 sequence (DNA): TGTGCCAGCAGTTTTTTGGGGGGAGGCTCCTACGAGCAGTACTTC. It codes for CASSFLGGGSYEQYF.

This clone showed up just a few times. This chain uses TRBV30 with TRBJ2-7; the D gene is possibly TRBD1 (6 bases). Deletions cut 1 base from V and 0 bases from J, with 10 bases between. CDR1 GTSNPN and CDR2 SVGIG come from the germline V gene (reference sequence). The CDR3 totals 14 residues. The CDR3 coding sequence is TGTGCCTGGAGTGAGGGACACAACTCCTACGAGCAGTACTTC. Amino acid sequence: CAWSEGHNSYEQYF.

V and J are TRBV30 and TRBJ2-2; possible D gene TRBD2, 5 bases. CDR3 length: 14 residues. V gave up 1 base and J gave up 5 bases, with 11 bases separating them. In germline, CDR1 is GTSNPN, CDR2 SVGIG (reference sequence). CDR3 sequence: CAWSEEDTTGELFF. The CDR3 coding sequence is TGTGCCTGGAGTGAGGAGGATACTACCGGGGAGCTGTTTTTT.

The V call is TRBV30, the J call TRBJ1-5; 8 nucleotides align to TRBD1. The CDR3 covers 15 residues. Germline CDR1 GTSNPN, CDR2 SVGIG (reference sequence). Trimming cost V 4 bases and J 1 base; bases outside gene matches: 6. The CDR3 nucleotides are TGTGCCTGGAAACAGGGGGGAGCGAGCAATCAGCCCCAGCATTTT. The encoded protein is CAWKQGGASNQPQHF.

Only one count was recorded for this clone. The chain joins TRBV7-8 to TRBJ2-3; TRBD2 aligns across 11 bases. This CDR3 region has 16 residues. Germline CDR1 is SGHVS and CDR2 is FQNEAQ. V lost 5 bases to trimming and J lost 4 bases; unmatched junction nucleotides: 8. This CDR3 is CASSPETSGMSDTQYF. The CDR3 DNA follows: TGTGCCAGCAGCCCGGAGACTAGCGGGATGTCAGATACGCAGTATTTT.

This clone was counted a few times. V gene TRBV30 combines with J gene TRBJ2-2; 16 bases align to TRBD2. CDR1 and CDR2 from the germline V gene are GTSNPN and SVGIG (reference sequence). With 3 bases clipped from V and 6 bases from J, the junction kept 1 base outside the gene matches. The CDR3 has 15 residues. This CDR3 reads CAWRGTSGRAGELFF. CDR3 nucleotide sequence: TGTGCCTGGAGGGGGACTAGCGGGAGGGCCGGGGAGCTGTTTTTT. The full variable domain, rest sourced from reference TRBV30 and TRBJ2-2, is SQTIHQWPATLVQPVGSPLSLECTVEGTSNPNLYWYRQAAGRGLQLLFYSVGIGQISSEVPQNLSASRPQDRQFILSSKKLLLSDSGFYLCAWRGTSGRAGELFFGEGSRLTVL.

The CDR3 is CASSPTGYEQYF. As DNA, the CDR3 is TGTGCCAGTAGTCCGACAGGCTACGAGCAGTACTTC. The chain carries TRBV19 and TRBJ2-7; D perhaps matches TRBD1 (6 bases). Trimming cost V 5 bases and J 3 bases, with 8 bases left between them. The CDR3 has 12 amino acids. Germline loops: CDR1 LNHDA, CDR2 SQIVND (reference sequence).

This clone was counted a few times. At one end, the junction sequence differs from germline, possibly due to a read error. The genes are TRBV6-8 and TRBJ2-1, with D uncertain. Germline V lookup: CDR1 MNHGY, CDR2 SAAAGT. The CDR3 has 13 residues. CDR3 in amino acids: CASSPRAYNEQFF. Written as DNA, the CDR3 is TGTGCCAGCAGTCCCCGGGCCTATAATGAGCAGTTCTTC.

This clone has only a few counts. The J gene is TRBJ1-1, the V gene TRBV15, with a weak D call TRBD1 (5 bases). Per the germline V gene, CDR1 is LNHNV and CDR2 is YYDKDF (reference sequence). V gave up 5 bases and J gave up 0 bases, with 7 bases separating them. This CDR3 is 13 amino acids long. CDR3 in amino acids: CATSGGMNTEAFF. CDR3 coding DNA: TGTGCCACCAGCGGGGGGATGAACACTGAAGCTTTCTTT.

There are a few counts of this clone. This chain joins TRBV29-1 and TRBJ2-1; 7 nucleotides agree with TRBD2. After removal of 6 bases from V and 4 bases from J, the junction contained 9 bases not matched to a gene. CDR1 is SQVTM, CDR2 ANQGSEA, per germline. The length of the CDR3 is 14 residues. CDR3 protein: CSVAWAGVYNEQFF. DNA of the CDR3: TGCAGCGTGGCGTGGGCGGGAGTTTACAATGAGCAGTTCTTC.

The V call is TRBV30, the J call TRBJ2-2, with 8 bases identical to TRBD2. The germline V gene encodes CDR1 GTSNPN and CDR2 SVGIG (reference sequence). Trimming removed 4 bases from V and 2 bases from J; junction bases left unmatched: 9. This CDR3 spans 16 amino acids. CDR3 DNA sequence: TGTGCCTGGATGTGGGGCGGGAGGTTCAACACCGGGGAGCTGTTTTTT. Its protein is CAWMWGGRFNTGELFF.

The rearrangement uses TRBV29-1 and TRBJ2-1; 8 bases align to TRBD2. The trim removed 3 bases at V and 4 bases at J, leaving 5 bases unmatched. From germline, CDR1 is SQVTM and CDR2 ANQGSEA. This CDR3 region has 14 residues. The CDR3 is CSVDTSGLYNEQFF. The CDR3 DNA reads TGCAGCGTTGATACTAGCGGATTGTACAATGAGCAGTTCTTC.

This chain links TRBV29-1 with TRBJ1-5, with 7 bases lining up with TRBD1. With 6 bases clipped from V and 4 bases from J, the junction kept 6 bases outside the gene matches. The CDR3 spans 13 residues. Germline CDR1 SQVTM, CDR2 ANQGSEA. The CDR3 DNA sequence: TGCAGCGTAGGACAGGTCCTAAATCAGCCCCAGCATTTT. Amino acids: CSVGQVLNQPQHF. The variable domain in full, completed from reference TRBV29-1 and TRBJ1-5, reads SAVISQKPSRDICQRGTSLTIQCQVDSQVTMMFWYRQQPGQSLTLIATANQGSEATYESGFVIDKFPISRPNLTFSTLTVSNMSPEDSSIYLCSVGQVLNQPQHFGDGTRLSIL.